This TCR beta chain came from a study of T cells in Graves' hyperthyroidism and ophthalmopathy. This clonotype was counted many times. Any patient presenting with uncontrolled infection, other autoimmune disease, pregnancy or lactation was left out. From RNA transcripts, TCR beta CDR3 regions were amplified. The TCR CDR3 was amplified in a first-round RT-PCR using the HTBI primer set. TCRdb processed the multiplex PCR reads anew with MiXCR; each CDR3 protein has one entry. This table holds more than 500,000 distinct CDR3 sequences, 15% to 20% found once. The origin of this receptor is a woman between 25 and 40 years old with Graves' hyperthyroidism. The sequenced sample consisted of blood.

The DNA for the CDR3 is TGTGCCAGCATCGACAGGAAGAACACTGAAGCTTTCTTT. Translation gives CASIDRKNTEAFF. The V call is TRBV6-1, the J call TRBJ1-1; a possible D gene is TRBD1 (6 bases). From germline, CDR1 is MNHNS and CDR2 SASEGT. The CDR3 length is 13 residues. V was cut by 7 bases and J by 1 base, with 10 bases left in between.